One and the same sample provided the 29 T cell receptor beta chains below, sequenced in a study of cytomegalovirus exposure and HLA in healthy donors. PCR used 60 Vbeta primers and 13 Jbeta primers. Clones were sequenced by immunoSEQ multiplex PCR, and TCRdb holds only the in-frame ones, with some missing. This table holds about 170,000 clones, 82% found once. Sequenced material: PBMCs. These receptors were collected from a male donor in good health and CMV-seronegative.

The table lists this clone with a few counts. This chain connects TRBV11-2 to TRBJ1-4, with 9 bases aligning to TRBD1. V shed 10 bases and J 7 bases; nucleotides not matched to a gene: 10. The CDR3 is 14 residues long. The V gene's germline CDR1 is SGHAT and CDR2 FQNNGV. The CDR3, as DNA: TGTGCCACCAAGGGGGGGACAGGGATTGAAAAACTGTTTTTT. It encodes CATKGGTGIEKLFF.

The chain carries TRBV5-1 and TRBJ2-1; 7 bases are a match to TRBD2. Germline V gene data show CDR1 as SGHRS and CDR2 as YFSETQ. The CDR3 contains 15 residues. V dropped 1 base and J dropped 5; count of bases not matched to a gene: 6. CDR3 residues: CASSLRASGHNEQFF. CDR3 DNA sequence: TGCGCCAGCAGCTTGAGGGCTAGCGGTCACAATGAGCAGTTCTTC.

The table lists this clone with a count of one. No conserved phenylalanine or tryptophan is present at the end of the CDR3, so a read error is the likely explanation. The DNA is left out, because the CDR3 cannot be placed on it with certainty; the CDR3 is given as TCRdb lists it. The chain couples TRBV23-1 to TRBJ1-2; TRBD1 was called by the table and not checked on the DNA. TRBV23-1 is noted as an ORF with a role that remains uncertain. The CDR3 numbers 9 amino acids, ends counted. This CDR3 is CASQSRQPA.

The chain has TRBV18 and TRBJ2-5; the match to TRBD1 covers 8 bases. Gene TRBJ2-7 matches the end of the DNA better, so the J call may be wrong. This CDR3 contains 16 residues. The V gene's germline CDR1 is KGHSH and CDR2 LQKENI. Written as DNA, the CDR3 is TGTGCCAGCTCCTCCCTGTTGACAGGGGCCCCCTACGAGCAGTACTTC. Residues: CASSSLLTGAPYEQYF.

The V call is TRBV28, the J call TRBJ2-7, with D possibly TRBD1 on 6 matching bases. There are 13 residues in the CDR3. The germline V and J ends were trimmed by 6 bases and 1 base, with 10 bases remaining between them. Germline V gene data show CDR1 as MDHEN and CDR2 as SYDVKM. The CDR3 DNA sequence: TGTGCCAGCAGCCGCGGACAGTCCTACGAGCAGTACTTC. The encoded protein is CASSRGQSYEQYF.

This chain connects TRBV15 to TRBJ2-5, with 11 bases aligning to TRBD1. This CDR3 contains 15 residues. The trim removed 3 bases at V and 7 bases at J, leaving 7 bases unmatched. The germline V gene encodes CDR1 LNHNV and CDR2 YYDKDF (reference sequence). The CDR3 here is CATSSPDRGPATQYF. The CDR3 DNA follows: TGTGCCACCAGCAGCCCGGACAGGGGGCCGGCGACCCAGTACTTC.

This sequence joins TRBV6-5 and TRBJ2-5; 11 bases line up with TRBD1. CDR3 length: 15 amino acids. V trimming: 6 bases; J trimming: 9 bases; junction bases outside the gene matches: 12. CDR1 is MNHEY and CDR2 is SVGAGI in the germline V gene. The DNA for the CDR3 is TGTGCCAGCAGGGCGGACAGGGGGCTACGAAGTGCCCAGTACTTC. Protein sequence: CASRADRGLRSAQYF.

This chain links TRBV27 with TRBJ1-3; no firm D call. Germline loops: CDR1 MNHEY, CDR2 SMNVEV (reference sequence). V gave up 2 bases and J gave up 0 bases, with 8 bases separating them. This CDR3 has 15 amino acids. DNA for the CDR3: TGTGCCAGCAGTTTACGGTATCGCTCTGGAAACACCATATATTTT. Translation: CASSLRYRSGNTIYF.

The chain links TRBV7-9 to TRBJ1-2; maybe TRBD1 (5 bases). V dropped 7 bases and J dropped 8 bases, with 11 bases sitting between them. The germline gives CDR1 SEHNR, CDR2 FQNEAQ (reference sequence). CDR3 length equals 11 residues. CDR3 nucleotide sequence: TGTGCCAGCAACAAAGGGGTCGGCTACACCTTC. Protein product: CASNKGVGYTF.

V is TRBV7-7 and J is TRBJ2-7, with D possibly being TRBD2 (5 bases). CDR1 is SSHAT, CDR2 FNYEAQ, per germline (reference sequence). CDR3 length: 15 residues. The V end lost 5 bases, the J end lost 2 bases, and 16 bases lay between the germline ends. The CDR3, as DNA: TGTGCCAGCAGCCCAACGTTTGACGGGACCTACGAGCAGTACTTC. This gives the protein CASSPTFDGTYEQYF.

This clone came up a few times. J is TRBJ2-7 and V is TRBV27, with a tentative D call TRBD1 (5 bases). Per the germline V gene, CDR1 is MNHEY and CDR2 is SMNVEV (reference sequence). V was cut by 6 bases and J by 2 bases, with 17 bases left in between. This CDR3 contains 15 residues. CDR3 sequence (DNA): TGTGCCAGCAGCACCCTGGTAGGGGCGCCCTACGAGCAGTACTTC. Protein: CASSTLVGAPYEQYF.

This rearrangement joins TRBV28 to TRBJ1-6; D remains unclear. CDR1 MDHEN and CDR2 SYDVKM come from the germline V gene. The CDR3 covers 13 residues. The V end lost 5 bases, the J end lost 14 bases, and 16 bases lay between the germline ends. The CDR3 sequence: CASSPQAPVSLHF. Written as DNA, the CDR3 is TGTGCCAGCAGTCCCCAGGCCCCAGTATCCCTCCACTTT.

The rearrangement joins TRBV25-1 to TRBJ2-3; 12 bases align to TRBD1. V lost 8 bases to trimming and J lost 5 bases; unmatched junction nucleotides: 5. The CDR3 is 14 amino acids. From germline, CDR1 is MGHDK and CDR2 SYGVNS. This CDR3 reads CASRGTGGLDTQYF. The CDR3 coding sequence is TGTGCCAGCCGCGGGACAGGGGGCTTAGATACGCAGTATTTT.

V gene TRBV19 combines with J gene TRBJ1-6; D not certain. This CDR3 comprises 13 residues. The V and J ends lost 11 bases and 10 bases respectively, with 18 bases between them. The germline V gene has CDR1 LNHDA and CDR2 SQIVND (reference sequence). CDR3 sequence: CAVSRGVASPLHF. The DNA of the CDR3 is TGTGCCGTATCGCGGGGAGTAGCCTCACCCCTCCACTTT.

The chain couples TRBV6-5 to TRBJ2-3, with 7 bases fitting TRBD1. Germline V gene data show CDR1 as MNHEY and CDR2 as SVGAGI. This CDR3 region has 12 residues. V was pared by 4 bases and J by 10 bases, with 5 bases of the junction left unmatched. The CDR3 region has the DNA TGTGCCAGCAGTTCCCCGGGACAGCCGCAGTATTTT. Translation: CASSSPGQPQYF.

This clone turned up a few times. The chain links TRBV4-2 to TRBJ1-5; 7 bases map to TRBD1. Unmatched junction bases numbered 6, after V lost 2 bases and J lost 5 bases. Germline V gene lookup returns CDR1 LGHNA and CDR2 YNFKEQ. The CDR3 is 15 residues long. The CDR3 DNA follows: TGTGCCAGCAGCCAACCGACAGGGTCGGATCAGCCCCAGCATTTT. It encodes CASSQPTGSDQPQHF.

This clone was found once. The chain has TRBV6-4 and TRBJ1-5, with no clear D. From germline, CDR1 is MRHNA and CDR2 SNTAGT. The CDR3 is 13 amino acids. V was pared by 3 bases and J by 6 bases, with 9 bases between. This CDR3 is CASSEGPGQPQHF. The DNA for the CDR3 is TGTGCCAGCAGTGAGGGCCCAGGTCAGCCCCAGCATTTT.

This clone showed up just a few times. The gene calls are TRBV27 and TRBJ2-7; 8 nucleotides match TRBD2. Losses at the gene ends were 2 bases for V and 3 bases for J; bases not matched to a gene: 3. Germline V gene data show CDR1 as MNHEY and CDR2 as SMNVEV (reference sequence). The CDR3 extends over 14 amino acids. The CDR3 DNA reads TGTGCCAGCAGTTTAGCGGGAGGAGGCTACGAGCAGTACTTC. Its protein is CASSLAGGGYEQYF.

V usage is TRBV5-6 and J usage is TRBJ2-1, with D possibly TRBD2 on 6 matching bases. CDR1 is SGHDT and CDR2 is YYEEEE in the germline V gene. The CDR3 is 14 amino acids. Between the trimmed V and J ends, which lost 0 bases and 7 bases, there was a span of 11 bases. The CDR3 DNA follows: TGTGCCAGCAGCTTGGGCGGGAAGGGGAATGAGCAGTTCTTC. It yields the protein CASSLGGKGNEQFF.

The chain combines TRBV5-6 with TRBJ1-3; D is unclear. Trimming stripped 3 bases from V and 4 bases from J, with 17 bases between. Germline V gene lookup returns CDR1 SGHDT and CDR2 YYEEEE. There are 16 residues in the CDR3. The CDR3 region has the DNA TGTGCCAGCAGCTGGGGAGTGTTCGATTCGGGAAACACCATATATTTT. Translation gives CASSWGVFDSGNTIYF.

V and J are TRBV5-1 and TRBJ1-4; 8 bases are a match to TRBD1. CDR1 SGHRS and CDR2 YFSETQ come from the germline V gene. The CDR3 contains 14 residues. Trimming removed 4 bases from V and 7 bases from J; junction bases left unmatched: 6. This chain's CDR3 is CASSKGQVSEKLFF. DNA for the CDR3: TGCGCCAGCAGCAAGGGACAGGTGTCTGAAAAACTGTTTTTT.

The chain carries TRBV5-4 and TRBJ2-2; TRBD1 aligns across 7 bases. The germline gives CDR1 SGHNT, CDR2 YYREEE (reference sequence). The CDR3 runs to 17 residues. With V trimmed by 4 bases and J by 4 bases, 13 bases remained unmatched. CDR3 sequence (DNA): TGTGCCAGCAGCCCGTCCCGAAACAGGGGAACCACCGGGGAGCTGTTTTTT. Translation gives CASSPSRNRGTTGELFF. Together with reference TRBV5-4 and TRBJ2-2, the CDR3 gives the full variable domain: ETGVTQSPTHLIKTRGQQVTLRCSSQSGHNTVSWYQQALGQGPQFIFQYYREEENGRGNFPPRFSGLQFPNYSSELNVNALELDDSALYLCASSPSRNRGTTGELFFGEGSRLTVL.

CDR3 protein: CASSLSGTDTQYF. The CDR3 region has the DNA TGTGCCAGCAGCTTATCCGGCACAGATACGCAGTATTTT. The chain has TRBV7-3 and TRBJ2-3; D is uncertain. Trimming removed 2 bases from V and 1 base from J, with 4 bases in between. The CDR3 is 13 residues long. Germline lookup yields CDR1 SGHTA and CDR2 FQGTGA.

The chain links TRBV6-6 to TRBJ2-2; TRBD1 aligns across 8 bases. CDR3 length: 13 residues. Germline-derived CDR1 and CDR2 are MNHNY and SVGAGI (reference sequence). Trimming removed 6 bases from V and 6 bases from J; junction bases left unmatched: 3. This chain's CDR3 is CASRTGEAGELFF. The CDR3, as DNA: TGTGCCAGCAGGACAGGGGAAGCCGGGGAGCTGTTTTTT.

V is TRBV6-1 and J is TRBJ1-5, with a possible D match to TRBD1 (6 bases). The V gene's germline CDR1 is MNHNS and CDR2 SASEGT. The V end lost 4 bases, the J end lost 4 bases, and 11 bases lay between the germline ends. This CDR3 comprises 14 residues. CDR3 nucleotides: TGTGCCAGCAGTGTCGGACAGCCTAATCAGCCCCAGCATTTT. Its translation is CASSVGQPNQPQHF.

The genes are TRBV7-2 and TRBJ2-3; D possibly corresponds to TRBD2 (6 bases). V lost 8 bases and J lost 0, with 18 bases in between. Germline CDR1 SGHTA, CDR2 FQGNSA. The CDR3 covers 16 residues. The DNA of the CDR3 is TGTGCCAGCTGCCTGGTTGGGGGGACTAGCACAGATACGCAGTATTTT. Its protein is CASCLVGGTSTDTQYF.

This chain uses TRBV7-2 with TRBJ1-3, with 10 bases matching TRBD1. After removal of 7 bases from V and 2 bases from J, the junction contained 17 bases not matched to a gene. Germline CDR1 SGHTA, CDR2 FQGNSA. The CDR3 spans 19 residues. The CDR3 region is CASTTPGDRGRVAGNTIYF. The CDR3 bases are TGTGCCAGCACCACCCCCGGGGACAGGGGACGGGTTGCTGGAAACACCATATATTTT.

This rearrangement joins TRBV5-1 to TRBJ2-1; D not resolved. The V gene's germline CDR1 is SGHRS and CDR2 YFSETQ. Trimming shortened V by 4 bases and J by 7 bases, and 24 bases separated the two germline ends. This CDR3 is 17 amino acids long. The CDR3 sequence is CASSPGYRSDTFNEQFF. The CDR3 DNA follows: TGCGCCAGCAGCCCCGGTTATAGGTCTGACACGTTTAATGAGCAGTTCTTC.

The chain couples TRBV28 to TRBJ2-7; 12 bases match TRBD2. CDR3 length equals 15 residues. V lost 4 bases and J lost 7; bases outside the gene matches: 8. Per germline, CDR1 MDHEN and CDR2 SYDVKM. CDR3 nucleotide sequence: TGTGCCAGCAGTTCGTGGACTAGCGGGGTTTGGGAGCAGTACTTC. Amino acid sequence: CASSSWTSGVWEQYF.